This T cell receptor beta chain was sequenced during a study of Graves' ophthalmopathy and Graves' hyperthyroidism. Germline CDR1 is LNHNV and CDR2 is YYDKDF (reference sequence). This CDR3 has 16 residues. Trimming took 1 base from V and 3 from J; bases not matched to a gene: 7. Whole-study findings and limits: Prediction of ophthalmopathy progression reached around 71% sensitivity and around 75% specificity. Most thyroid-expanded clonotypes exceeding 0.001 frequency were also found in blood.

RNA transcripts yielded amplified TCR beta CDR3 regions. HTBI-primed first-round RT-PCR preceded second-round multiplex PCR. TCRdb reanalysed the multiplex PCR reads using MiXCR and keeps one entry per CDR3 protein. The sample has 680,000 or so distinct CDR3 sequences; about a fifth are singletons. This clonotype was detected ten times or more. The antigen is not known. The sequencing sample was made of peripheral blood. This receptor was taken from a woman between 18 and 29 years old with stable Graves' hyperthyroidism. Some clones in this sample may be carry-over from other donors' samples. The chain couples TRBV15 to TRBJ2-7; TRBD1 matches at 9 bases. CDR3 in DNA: TGTGCCACCAGCAGAGGTAGGGACAGGGTGTTCTACGAGCAGTACTTC. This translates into CATSRGRDRVFYEQYF.